The clone carrying this TCR beta chain was picked up a small number of times. The germline gives CDR1 SGHAT, CDR2 FQDESV (reference sequence). The CDR3 is made up of 14 amino acids. V gave up 2 bases and J gave up 12 bases, with 17 bases separating them. This sample is drawn from a study of patients and donors after allogeneic stem cell transplantation. TCRdb fed the RT-PCR reads into MiXCR, producing one record per CDR3 protein. The table records tens of thousands of distinct CDR3 sequences, around 40% of them present only once. The rearrangement uses TRBV11-1 and TRBJ2-1; no clear D. The specimen sequenced was blood, either unsorted or a sorted T cell fraction (not recorded which). The TCR sequence derives from a human donor who was either an allogeneic HSCT recipient or a stem cell or donor lymphocyte infusion donor (not recorded which). It is not recorded whose cells these are; they may come from a transplant donor. The CDR3 here is CASSLRPSRVGQFF. DNA of the CDR3: TGTGCCAGCAGCTTAAGGCCGTCCCGGGTGGGGCAGTTCTTC.